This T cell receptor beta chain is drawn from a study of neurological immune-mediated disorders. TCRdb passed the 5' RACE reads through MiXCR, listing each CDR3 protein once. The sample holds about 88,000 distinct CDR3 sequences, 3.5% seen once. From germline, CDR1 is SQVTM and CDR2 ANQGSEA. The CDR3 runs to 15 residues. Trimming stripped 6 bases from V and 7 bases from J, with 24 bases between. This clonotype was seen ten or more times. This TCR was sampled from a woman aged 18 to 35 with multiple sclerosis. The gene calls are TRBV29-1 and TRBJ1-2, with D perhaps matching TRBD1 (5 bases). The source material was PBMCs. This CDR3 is CSVVLPGTPRSGYTF. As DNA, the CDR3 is TGCAGCGTAGTATTGCCCGGGACCCCTCGTAGTGGCTACACCTTC.